This TCR beta chain appears in the sequencing data of a study of OX40 agonist ivuxolimab in advanced cancers. Looking at the study overall: Melanoma, hepatocellular carcinoma, head and neck or renal cell cancer occurred in dose-escalation patients. At under 85% male, the cohort had a mean age of about 60 years, ranging from roughly 20 to 79.

Concerning this clone itself: The antigen is undetermined.

This CDR3 contains 19 residues. Germline CDR1 MNHGY, CDR2 SAAAGT. V lost 5 bases to trimming and J lost 0 bases, with 23 bases between them. Exclusion applied to patients with autoimmune disease history or systemic immunosuppression. The method was immunoSEQ multiplex PCR; TCRdb's version includes in-frame clones alone and lacks a portion of them. The data hold some 37,000 clones, with 70% to 85% observed a single time. Findings and limits, study-wide: The specificity for antigen of the expanded peripheral T cells was not determined.

The clonotype originates from an adult with an advanced solid tumor such as melanoma, head and neck, liver or kidney cancer. The chain uses TRBV6-8 and TRBJ2-1, with D possibly being TRBD1 (7 bases). Source: CD4+ or CD8+ T cells sorted from blood, taken in a trial of the OX40 agonist ivuxolimab. The CDR3 DNA reads as TGTGCCAGCAGTAATTTTCGGGGCGCAGGGGGGAGCTCCTACAATGAGCAGTTCTTC. As protein: CASSNFRGAGGSSYNEQFF.